These 13 T cell receptor beta chains were sequenced from one sample in a study of blood T cell repertoires in COVID-19. TCRdb's copy holds only in-frame clones and misses some; the assay was immunoSEQ multiplex PCR. The sample consists of some 270,000 clones, under 90% of them appearing once. Sequences were obtained from PBMCs or T cells enriched from blood (not recorded which). Receptor source: a woman aged 40 to 50 who had recovered from COVID-19.

This clone came up a few times. This chain joins TRBV7-2 and TRBJ1-1; D not resolved. The ends were cut back, 3 bases at V and 1 base at J, with 9 bases in the middle. Germline V gene sequence: CDR1 SGHTA, CDR2 FQGNSA. CDR3 length equals 14 residues. The CDR3: CASSFWRGNTEAFF. In DNA form, the CDR3 reads TGTGCCAGCAGCTTTTGGCGGGGGAACACTGAAGCTTTCTTT.

This chain connects TRBV3-1 (or the pseudogene TRBV3-2) to TRBJ1-3; 7 positions agree with TRBD1. V shed 4 bases and J 4 bases; nucleotides not matched to a gene: 7. CDR1 LGHDT and CDR2 YNNKEL come from the germline V gene (reference sequence). This CDR3 region has 15 residues. The CDR3 region is CASSRRTGQGNTIYF. The CDR3 nucleotides read TGTGCCAGCAGCCGCCGAACGGGACAGGGAAACACCATATATTTT.

The rearrangement uses TRBV15 and TRBJ1-5; no firm D call. This CDR3 comprises 14 residues. CDR1 and CDR2 from the germline V gene are LNHNV and YYDKDF (reference sequence). Trimming removed 2 bases at V and 4 bases at J, with 9 bases between. In nucleotides, the CDR3 is TGTGCCACCAGCAGACGGACGGGGAATCAGCCCCAGCATTTT. Translated, it gives CATSRRTGNQPQHF.

The chain has TRBV5-6 and TRBJ2-2, with 13 bases matching TRBD2. V lost 4 bases and J lost 4; bases outside the gene matches: 7. Germline CDR1 and CDR2: SGHDT and YYEEEE. The CDR3 covers 17 residues. CDR3 sequence: CASSRGLAGALTGELFF. The CDR3 DNA reads TGTGCCAGCAGCCGCGGACTAGCGGGAGCGCTCACCGGGGAGCTGTTTTTT. Looking up the rest from reference TRBV5-6 and TRBJ2-2 gives the full variable domain: DAGVTQSPTHLIKTRGQQVTLRCSPKSGHDTVSWYQQALGQGPQFIFQYYEEEERQRGNFPDRFSGHQFPNYSSELNVNALLLGDSALYLCASSRGLAGALTGELFFGEGSRLTVL.

This clone was detected a few times. At the DNA level, this CDR3 is encoded by other sequences in the same sample as well. This chain links TRBV5-4 with TRBJ1-3, with 7 bases fitting TRBD1. V trimming: 5 bases; J trimming: 2 bases; junction bases outside the gene matches: 4. Germline values: CDR1 SGHNT, CDR2 YYREEE (reference sequence). This CDR3 region has 14 residues. The CDR3 coding sequence is TGTGCCAGCAGTCTCGACAGGGCTGGAAACACCATATATTTT. As protein: CASSLDRAGNTIYF.

A remark on this clone: The same CDR3 can be traced to other DNA sequences in this sample. The chain uses TRBV7-3 and TRBJ1-6, with TRBD1 matching 8 bases. Germline V gene data show CDR1 as SGHTA and CDR2 as FQGTGA. This CDR3 has 14 amino acids. Unmatched junction bases numbered 2, after V lost 3 bases and J lost 7 bases. CDR3 residues: CASSLGQVNSPLHF. The CDR3, as DNA: TGTGCCAGCAGCTTGGGACAGGTGAATTCACCCCTCCACTTT.

The chain combines TRBV5-1 with TRBJ2-3, with D perhaps matching TRBD2 (6 bases). CDR3 length equals 17 residues. Germline V gene data show CDR1 as SGHRS and CDR2 as YFSETQ. The V end was cut by 1 base, the J end by 0 bases, with 15 bases between. Here the CDR3 reads CASSLIVGGTSTDTQYF. Here the CDR3 DNA reads TGCGCCAGCAGCTTGATTGTCGGGGGAACTAGCACAGATACGCAGTATTTT.

The CDR3 sequence: CASSQDWAIRQPQHF. The CDR3 region has the DNA TGTGCCAGCAGCCAAGATTGGGCTATAAGACAGCCCCAGCATTTT. The V gene is TRBV4-2, the J gene TRBJ1-5; no clear D. Between the trimmed V and J ends, which lost 0 bases and 7 bases, there was a span of 13 bases. This CDR3 comprises 15 residues. Germline values: CDR1 LGHNA, CDR2 YNFKEQ.

The chain links TRBV19 to TRBJ1-6, with D uncertain. This CDR3 has 12 amino acids. Trimming pared 7 bases from V and 9 bases from J, leaving 10 bases between. Per the germline V gene, CDR1 is LNHDA and CDR2 is SQIVND (reference sequence). This chain's CDR3 is CASKLGSSPLHF. CDR3 sequence (DNA): TGTGCCAGTAAGCTAGGGAGTTCACCCCTCCACTTT.

The CDR3 spells CASSPGIGGEQYF. The CDR3 region has the DNA TGTGCCAGCTCACCAGGAATCGGGGGCGAGCAGTACTTC. The J gene is TRBJ2-7, the V gene TRBV18, with D possibly matching TRBD2 (6 bases). The V end was cut by 2 bases, the J end by 6 bases, with 11 bases between. Per the germline V gene, CDR1 is KGHSH and CDR2 is LQKENI. This CDR3 spans 13 amino acids.

The chain joins TRBV5-1 to TRBJ2-2; D might be TRBD2 (5 bases). V lost 0 bases and J lost 1, with 7 bases in between. Germline-derived CDR1 and CDR2 are SGHRS and YFSETQ. The CDR3 is 15 amino acids. For the CDR3, the DNA is TGCGCCAGCAGCTTGGCGGCGGGGAACACCGGGGAGCTGTTTTTT. Its protein product is CASSLAAGNTGELFF. The whole variable domain, filled in from reference TRBV5-1 and TRBJ2-2, reads KAGVTQTPRYLIKTRGQQVTLSCSPISGHRSVSWYQQTPGQGLQFLFEYFSETQRNKGNFPGRFSGRQFSNSRSEMNVSTLELGDSALYLCASSLAAGNTGELFFGEGSRLTVL.

J is TRBJ2-1 and V is TRBV11-1; 7 bases fit TRBD1. CDR3 length: 15 amino acids. J was trimmed by 1 base and V by 1 base; bases with no gene match: 1. Germline V CDR1 and CDR2: SGHAT, FQDESV (reference sequence). The CDR3 reads CASSLDRGSYNEQFF. In DNA form, the CDR3 reads TGTGCCAGCAGCTTAGACAGGGGATCCTACAATGAGCAGTTCTTC.

The chain has TRBV15 and TRBJ1-5; the D gene is possibly TRBD1 (5 bases). Germline CDR1 reads LNHNV; CDR2 reads YYDKDF (reference sequence). V dropped 1 base and J dropped 0 bases, with 10 bases sitting between them. The CDR3 has 16 amino acids. In nucleotides, the CDR3 is TGTGCCACCAGCAGAGGGGGCCAGTATAGCAATCAGCCCCAGCATTTT. Protein: CATSRGGQYSNQPQHF.